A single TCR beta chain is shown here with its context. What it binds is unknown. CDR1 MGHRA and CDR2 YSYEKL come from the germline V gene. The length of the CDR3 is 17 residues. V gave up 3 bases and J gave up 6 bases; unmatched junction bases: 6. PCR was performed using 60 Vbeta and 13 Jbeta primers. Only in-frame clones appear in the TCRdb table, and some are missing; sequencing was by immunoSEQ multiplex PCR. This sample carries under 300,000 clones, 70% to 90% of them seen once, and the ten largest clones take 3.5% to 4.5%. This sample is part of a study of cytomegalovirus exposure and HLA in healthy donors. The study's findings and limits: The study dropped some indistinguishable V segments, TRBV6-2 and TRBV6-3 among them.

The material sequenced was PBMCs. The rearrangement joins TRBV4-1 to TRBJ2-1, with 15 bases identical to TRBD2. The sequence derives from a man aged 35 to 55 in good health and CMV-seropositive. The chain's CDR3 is CASSHEGLAGGGNEQFF. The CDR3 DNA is TGCGCCAGCAGCCATGAGGGACTAGCGGGAGGTGGCAATGAGCAGTTCTTC.